The rows below give T cell receptor beta chains drawn from one sample of a study of metastatic and nonmetastatic thyroid tumors. Using MiXCR, TCRdb re-called clones from the PCR reads. The repertoire holds roughly 30,000 clones, with 15% to 20% as singletons. Sequencing was done on a sample of blood. The receptors shown here come from a female donor with papillary thyroid cancer or a benign thyroid nodule (not recorded which). Some clones in this sample may be carry-over from other donors' samples. Both conserved end residues are part of each CDR3. Fields, in order: clone size, J gene, V gene, D gene, CDR3 protein, CDR3 DNA. The D gene is left open where the match is weak. Size tells how often a clone was seen (once, few, many) or the class of an expanded clone, and some rows leave it out.

size: medium-sized
J: TRBJ1-2
V: TRBV6-8
D: NA
CDR3: CAKETPLLSNYGYTF
DNA: TGTGCCAAGGAAACACCCTTACTTTCTAACTATGGCTACACCTTC

size: many
J: TRBJ2-3
V: TRBV24-1
D: TRBD2
CDR3: CATSDFTSGPKGTDTQYF
DNA: TGTGCCACCAGTGATTTCACTAGCGGTCCAAAGGGAACAGATACGCAGTATTTT

size: many
J: TRBJ2-1
V: TRBV5-1
D: NA
CDR3: CASSPKGLGVTLYNEQFF
DNA: TGCGCCAGCAGCCCGAAAGGGTTGGGAGTCACACTCTACAATGAGCAGTTCTTC

size: many
J: TRBJ2-3
V: TRBV7-9
D: NA
CDR3: CASRPKFTDTQYF
DNA: TGTGCCAGCAGGCCTAAGTTCACAGATACGCAGTATTTT

size: medium-sized
J: TRBJ1-1
V: TRBV28
D: TRBD1
CDR3: CASSLDQGVGYAEAFF
DNA: TGTGCCAGCAGTTTAGATCAGGGGGTGGGCTACGCTGAAGCTTTCTTT

size: many
J: TRBJ2-7
V: TRBV20-1
D: NA
CDR3: CSASPAGGGQYF
DNA: TGCAGTGCTAGTCCGGCAGGGGGAGGGCAGTACTTC

size: NA
J: TRBJ2-2
V: TRBV5-4
D: NA
CDR3: CASSLQGHYTGELFF
DNA: TGTGCCAGCAGCTTGCAGGGTCACTACACCGGGGAGCTGTTTTTT

size: many
J: TRBJ1-2
V: TRBV2
D: NA
CDR3: CASRSQVVYGYTF
DNA: TGTGCCAGCAGATCACAGGTAGTCTATGGCTACACCTTC

size: NA
J: TRBJ2-7
V: TRBV20-1
D: NA
CDR3: CSAPVRGDYEQYF
DNA: TGCAGTGCGCCAGTCAGAGGAGACTACGAGCAGTACTTC

size: few
J: TRBJ2-7
V: TRBV6-1
D: NA
CDR3: CASSEQAVYEQYF
DNA: TGTGCCAGCAGTGAACAGGCAGTATACGAGCAGTACTTC

size: NA
J: TRBJ2-6
V: TRBV9
D: NA
CDR3: CASSVSGTGANVLTF
DNA: TGTGCCAGCAGCGTTTCAGGGACTGGGGCCAACGTCCTGACTTTC

size: NA
J: TRBJ1-1
V: TRBV5-1
D: NA
CDR3: CASSAPQRMNTEAFF
DNA: TGCGCCAGCAGCGCGCCACAGAGAATGAACACTGAAGCTTTCTTT

size: few
J: TRBJ1-5
V: TRBV27
D: NA
CDR3: CASIRRVDQPQHF
DNA: TGTGCCAGCATCCGAAGGGTGGATCAGCCCCAGCATTTT

size: NA
J: TRBJ1-1
V: TRBV4-2
D: NA
CDR3: CASSQERATNTEAFF
DNA: TGTGCCAGCAGCCAAGAACGCGCCACCAACACTGAAGCTTTCTTT

size: many
J: TRBJ1-1
V: TRBV28
D: TRBD1
CDR3: CAILEGQGRRAFF
DNA: TGTGCCATCTTAGAGGGACAGGGCCGAAGGGCTTTCTTT

size: medium-sized
J: TRBJ2-7
V: TRBV6-1
D: NA
CDR3: CASSEGADEPQYF
DNA: TGTGCCAGCAGTGAAGGGGCGGACGAACCACAGTACTTC

size: many
J: TRBJ2-7
V: TRBV7-3
D: NA
CDR3: CASSLAADNYEQYF
DNA: TGCGCCAGCAGCTTAGCGGCAGACAACTACGAGCAGTACTTC

size: few
J: TRBJ2-1
V: TRBV12-3/TRBV12-4
D: TRBD1
CDR3: CASSFTGDEQFF
DNA: TGTGCCAGCAGCTTTACAGGGGATGAGCAGTTCTTC

size: few
J: TRBJ2-1
V: TRBV6-2/TRBV6-3
D: NA
CDR3: CASRKTPPHEQFF
DNA: TGTGCCAGCAGGAAGACCCCGCCACATGAGCAGTTCTTC

size: many
J: TRBJ2-5
V: TRBV20-1
D: NA
CDR3: CSALSDPLRETQYF
DNA: TGCAGTGCTCTGTCTGACCCGTTAAGGGAGACCCAGTACTTC

size: many
J: TRBJ1-2
V: TRBV30
D: NA
CDR3: CAWSEKGPTYGYTF
DNA: TGTGCCTGGAGCGAGAAAGGGCCGACCTATGGCTACACCTTC

size: medium-sized
J: TRBJ1-6
V: TRBV27
D: NA
CDR3: CASSFQGAPLHF
DNA: TGTGCCAGCAGTTTCCAGGGAGCACCCCTCCACTTT

size: many
J: TRBJ2-2
V: TRBV5-1
D: TRBD2
CDR3: CASSLEASGKGDTGELFF
DNA: TGCGCCAGCAGCTTGGAGGCTAGCGGGAAAGGTGACACCGGGGAGCTGTTTTTT

size: many
J: TRBJ2-2
V: TRBV2
D: NA
CDR3: CASRGDGTGELFF
DNA: TGTGCCAGCAGGGGAGACGGGACCGGGGAGCTGTTTTTT

size: few
J: TRBJ1-1
V: TRBV10-3
D: NA
CDR3: CAISGVGGVGAFF
DNA: TGTGCCATCAGTGGAGTTGGGGGCGTCGGGGCTTTCTTT

size: many
J: TRBJ2-7
V: TRBV6-5
D: NA
CDR3: CASSYDSQSSYEQYF
DNA: TGTGCCAGCAGTTACGACAGTCAAAGCTCCTACGAGCAGTACTTC

size: many
J: TRBJ2-6
V: TRBV7-8
D: NA
CDR3: CASSSSGLPGANVLTF
DNA: TGTGCCAGCAGCTCTTCGGGCCTTCCTGGGGCCAACGTCCTGACTTTC

size: NA
J: TRBJ2-5
V: TRBV20-1
D: NA
CDR3: CSASRKPGTQYF
DNA: TGCAGTGCTAGCCGGAAGCCGGGAACCCAGTACTTC

size: NA
J: TRBJ2-1
V: TRBV11-2
D: TRBD2
CDR3: CASSLSQREIYEQFF
DNA: TGTGCCAGCAGCTTATCCCAGCGGGAGATTTATGAGCAGTTCTTC